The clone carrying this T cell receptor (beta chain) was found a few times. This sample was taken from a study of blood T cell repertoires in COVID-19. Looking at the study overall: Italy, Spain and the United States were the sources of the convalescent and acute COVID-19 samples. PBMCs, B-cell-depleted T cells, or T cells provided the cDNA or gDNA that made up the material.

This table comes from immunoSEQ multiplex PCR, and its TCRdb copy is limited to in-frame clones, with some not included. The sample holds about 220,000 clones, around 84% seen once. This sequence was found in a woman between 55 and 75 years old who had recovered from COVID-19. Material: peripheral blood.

The CDR3 coding sequence is TGCGCCAGCAGCCTGACTAGCGGGGCCGTGAATGAGCAGTTCTTC. This gives the protein CASSLTSGAVNEQFF. The chain has TRBV5-1 and TRBJ2-1, with 11 bases aligning to TRBD2. The germline gives CDR1 SGHRS, CDR2 YFSETQ. The CDR3 sequence is 15 residues long. Trimming took 4 bases from V and 7 from J; bases not matched to a gene: 7.